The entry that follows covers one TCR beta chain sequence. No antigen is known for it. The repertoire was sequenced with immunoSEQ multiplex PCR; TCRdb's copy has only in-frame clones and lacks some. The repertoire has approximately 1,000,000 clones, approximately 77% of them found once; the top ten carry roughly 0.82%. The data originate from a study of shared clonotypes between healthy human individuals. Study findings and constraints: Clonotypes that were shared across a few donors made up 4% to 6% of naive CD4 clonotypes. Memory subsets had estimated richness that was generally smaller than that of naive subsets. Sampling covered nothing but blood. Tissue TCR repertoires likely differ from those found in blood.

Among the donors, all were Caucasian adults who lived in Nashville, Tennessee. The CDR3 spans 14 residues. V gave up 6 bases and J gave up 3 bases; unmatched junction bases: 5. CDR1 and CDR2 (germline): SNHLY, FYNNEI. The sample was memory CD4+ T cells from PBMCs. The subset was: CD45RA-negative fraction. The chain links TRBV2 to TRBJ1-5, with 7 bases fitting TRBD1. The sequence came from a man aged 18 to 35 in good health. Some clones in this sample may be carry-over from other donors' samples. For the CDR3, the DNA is TGTGCCAGCAGGGGGACAGTGACCAATCAGCCCCAGCATTTT. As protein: CASRGTVTNQPQHF.